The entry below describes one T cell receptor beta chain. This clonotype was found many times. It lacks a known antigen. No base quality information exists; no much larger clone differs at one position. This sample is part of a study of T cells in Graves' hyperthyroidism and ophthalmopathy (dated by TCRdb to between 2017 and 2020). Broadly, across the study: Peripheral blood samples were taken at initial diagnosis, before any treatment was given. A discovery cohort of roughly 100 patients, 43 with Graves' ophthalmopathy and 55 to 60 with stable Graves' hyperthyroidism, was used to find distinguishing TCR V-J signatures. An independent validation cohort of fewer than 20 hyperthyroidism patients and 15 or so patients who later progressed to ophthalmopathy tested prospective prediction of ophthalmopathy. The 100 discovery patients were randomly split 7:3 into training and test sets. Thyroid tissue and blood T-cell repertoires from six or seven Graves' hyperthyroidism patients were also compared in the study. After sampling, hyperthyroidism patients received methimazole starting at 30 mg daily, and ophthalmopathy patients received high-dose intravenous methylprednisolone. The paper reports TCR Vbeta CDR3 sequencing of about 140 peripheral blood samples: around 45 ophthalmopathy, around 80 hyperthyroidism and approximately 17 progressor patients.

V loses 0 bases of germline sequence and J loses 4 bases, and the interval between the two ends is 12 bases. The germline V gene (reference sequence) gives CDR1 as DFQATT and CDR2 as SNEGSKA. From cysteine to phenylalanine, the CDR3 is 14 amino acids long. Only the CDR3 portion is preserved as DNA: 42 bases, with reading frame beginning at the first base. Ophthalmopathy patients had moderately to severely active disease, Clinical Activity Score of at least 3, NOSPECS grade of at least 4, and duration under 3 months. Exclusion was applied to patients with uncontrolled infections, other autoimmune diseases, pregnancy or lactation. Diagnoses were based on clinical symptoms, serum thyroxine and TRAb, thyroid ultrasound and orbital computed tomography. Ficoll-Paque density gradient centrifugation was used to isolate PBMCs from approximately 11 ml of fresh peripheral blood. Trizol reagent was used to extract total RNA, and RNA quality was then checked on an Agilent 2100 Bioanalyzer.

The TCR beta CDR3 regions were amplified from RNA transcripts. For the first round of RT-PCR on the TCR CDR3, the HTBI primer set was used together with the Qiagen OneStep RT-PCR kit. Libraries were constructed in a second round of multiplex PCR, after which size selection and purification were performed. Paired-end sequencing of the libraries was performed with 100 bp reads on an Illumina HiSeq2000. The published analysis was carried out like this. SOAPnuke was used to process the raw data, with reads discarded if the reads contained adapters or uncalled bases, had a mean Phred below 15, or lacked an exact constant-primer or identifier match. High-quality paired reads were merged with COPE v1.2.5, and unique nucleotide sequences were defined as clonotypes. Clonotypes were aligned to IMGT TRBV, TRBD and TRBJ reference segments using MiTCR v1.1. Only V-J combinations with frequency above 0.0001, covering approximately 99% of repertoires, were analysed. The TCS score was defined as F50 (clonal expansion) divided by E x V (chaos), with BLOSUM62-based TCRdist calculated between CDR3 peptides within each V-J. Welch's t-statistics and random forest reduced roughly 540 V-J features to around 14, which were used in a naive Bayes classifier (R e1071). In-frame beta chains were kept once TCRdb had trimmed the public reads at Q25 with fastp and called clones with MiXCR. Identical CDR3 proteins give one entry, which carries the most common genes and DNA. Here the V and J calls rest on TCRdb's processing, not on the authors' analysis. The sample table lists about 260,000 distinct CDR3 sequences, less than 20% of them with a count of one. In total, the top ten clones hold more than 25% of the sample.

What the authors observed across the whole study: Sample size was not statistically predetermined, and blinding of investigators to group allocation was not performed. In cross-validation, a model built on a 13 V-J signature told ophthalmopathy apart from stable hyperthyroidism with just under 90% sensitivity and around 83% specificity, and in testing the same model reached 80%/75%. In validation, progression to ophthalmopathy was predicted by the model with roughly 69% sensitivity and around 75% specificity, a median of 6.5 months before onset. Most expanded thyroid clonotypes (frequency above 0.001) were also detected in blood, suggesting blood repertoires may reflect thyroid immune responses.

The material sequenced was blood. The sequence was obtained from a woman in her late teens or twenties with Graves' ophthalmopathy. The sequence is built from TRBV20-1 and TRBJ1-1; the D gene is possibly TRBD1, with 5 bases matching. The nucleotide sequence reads TGCAGTGCTAGAGACCAGGGCCGGGGCACTGAAGCTTTCTTT. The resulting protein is CSARDQGRGTEAFF.